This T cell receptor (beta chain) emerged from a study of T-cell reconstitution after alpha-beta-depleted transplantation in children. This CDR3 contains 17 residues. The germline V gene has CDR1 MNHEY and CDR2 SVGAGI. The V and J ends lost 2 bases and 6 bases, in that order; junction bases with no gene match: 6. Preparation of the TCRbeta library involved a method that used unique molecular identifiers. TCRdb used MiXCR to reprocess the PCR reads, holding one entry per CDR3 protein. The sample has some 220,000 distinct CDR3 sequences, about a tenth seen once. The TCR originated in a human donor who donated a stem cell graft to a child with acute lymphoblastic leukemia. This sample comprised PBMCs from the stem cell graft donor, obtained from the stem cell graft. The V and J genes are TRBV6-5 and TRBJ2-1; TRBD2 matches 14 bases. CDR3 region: CASSYRSGLAGGNEQFF. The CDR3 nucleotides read TGTGCCAGCAGTTACCGCAGCGGACTAGCGGGGGGCAATGAGCAGTTCTTC.